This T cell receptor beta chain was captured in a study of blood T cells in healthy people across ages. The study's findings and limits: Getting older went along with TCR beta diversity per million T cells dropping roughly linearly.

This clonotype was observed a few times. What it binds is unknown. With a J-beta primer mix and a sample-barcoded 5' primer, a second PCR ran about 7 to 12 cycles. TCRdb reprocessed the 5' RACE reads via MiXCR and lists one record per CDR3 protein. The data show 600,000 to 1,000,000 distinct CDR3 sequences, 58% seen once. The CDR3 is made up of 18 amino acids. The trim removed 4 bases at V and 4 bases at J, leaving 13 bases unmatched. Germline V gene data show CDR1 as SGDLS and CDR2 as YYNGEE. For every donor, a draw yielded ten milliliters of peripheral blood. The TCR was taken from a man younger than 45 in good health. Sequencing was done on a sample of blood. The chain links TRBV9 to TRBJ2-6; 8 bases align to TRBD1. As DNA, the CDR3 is TGTGCCAGCAGCCCTAGGACAGGGCTAGAGGGAGGGGCCAACGTCCTGACTTTC. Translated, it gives CASSPRTGLEGGANVLTF.